The 15 T cell receptor beta chains reported below all come from one sample, sequenced in a study of CD8 T cells in Susac syndrome. With random hexamers, reverse transcription was performed on roughly 0.45 to 1 ug of RNA. TCRdb reanalysed the immunoSEQ multiplex PCR reads using MiXCR and keeps one entry per CDR3 protein. This sample carries approximately 74,000 distinct CDR3 sequences, about 94% of them seen once, and the ten largest clones take roughly 1%. The sample comprised CD8+ T cells from PBMCs. Receptor source: a human donor with Susac syndrome.

The J gene is TRBJ1-5, the V gene TRBV6-5; D remains unclear. V gave up 2 bases and J gave up 5 bases, with 16 bases separating them. The CDR3 has 16 amino acids. In germline, CDR1 is MNHEY, CDR2 SVGAGI. The CDR3 here is CASSYTWTGRDQPQHF. Written as DNA, the CDR3 is TGTGCCAGCAGTTACACCTGGACGGGTAGGGATCAGCCCCAGCATTTT.

This clonotype has only one observation. The rearrangement joins TRBV12-5 to TRBJ1-2; a possible D gene is TRBD1 (5 bases). The CDR3 is 13 residues long. The V gene's germline CDR1 is LGHNT and CDR2 FRNRAP. Trimming removed 6 bases at V and 4 bases at J, with 12 bases between. The CDR3 DNA reads TGTGCTAGTGGGAACCCCAGGGTCTATGGCTACACCTTC. Translated: CASGNPRVYGYTF.

The chain has TRBV12-3 or TRBV12-4 and TRBJ2-5; TRBD2 might be the D (6 bases). V was pared by 6 bases and J by 1 base, with 18 bases between. This CDR3 comprises 16 residues. This CDR3 reads CASSRISGEIQETQYF. The CDR3 bases are TGTGCCAGCAGCAGGATTAGCGGAGAGATCCAAGAGACCCAGTACTTC.

The chain joins TRBV28 to TRBJ2-7; no reliable D call. The CDR3 is 12 residues long. Trimming took off 0 bases at V and 6 bases at J, with 6 bases between the two ends. Germline V CDR1 and CDR2: MDHEN, SYDVKM. The DNA for the CDR3 is TGTGCCAGCAGTTTATGGGGAATCGAGCAGTACTTC. Residues: CASSLWGIEQYF. Variable domain in full (rest from reference TRBV28 and TRBJ2-7): DVKVTQSSRYLVKRTGEKVFLECVQDMDHENMFWYRQDPGLGLRLIYFSYDVKMKEKGDIPEGYSVSREKKERFSLILESASTNQTSMYLCASSLWGIEQYFGPGTRLTVT.

The chain has TRBV28 and TRBJ1-5, with D tentatively TRBD1 (5 bases). The CDR3 length is 14 residues. The ends were cut back, 7 bases at V and 0 bases at J, with 10 bases in the middle. The germline V gene has CDR1 MDHEN and CDR2 SYDVKM. CDR3 DNA: TGTGCCAGCATCGACAGCTATAGCAATCAGCCCCAGCATTTT. Protein sequence: CASIDSYSNQPQHF. The variable domain in full, with the rest retrieved from reference TRBV28 and TRBJ1-5, is DVKVTQSSRYLVKRTGEKVFLECVQDMDHENMFWYRQDPGLGLRLIYFSYDVKMKEKGDIPEGYSVSREKKERFSLILESASTNQTSMYLCASIDSYSNQPQHFGDGTRLSIL.

The chain combines TRBV12-3 or TRBV12-4 with TRBJ2-5; the D is unclear. CDR3 size: 13 residues. V lost 7 bases to trimming and J lost 0 bases, with 9 bases between them. CDR3 coding DNA: TGTGCCAGCACAGAGAAAAACCAAGAGACCCAGTACTTC. The encoded protein is CASTEKNQETQYF.

The chain has TRBV12-3 or TRBV12-4 and TRBJ2-4; 9 nucleotides line up with TRBD2. This CDR3 has 16 residues. V gave up 1 base and J gave up 4 bases; unmatched junction bases: 5. The CDR3 sequence is CASSLVAGGPKNIQYF. The CDR3 region has the DNA TGTGCCAGCAGTTTAGTGGCGGGGGGGCCTAAAAACATTCAGTACTTC.

The chain combines TRBV7-9 with TRBJ2-3; 8 bases map to TRBD1. CDR1 SEHNR and CDR2 FQNEAQ come from the germline V gene (reference sequence). Trimming at V came to 5 bases and at J to 1 base, leaving 5 bases not matched to a gene. The CDR3 loop spans 15 amino acids. CDR3 coding DNA: TGTGCCAGCAGCACGACAGGGGTTGGCACAGATACGCAGTATTTT. Translated, it gives CASSTTGVGTDTQYF. Variable domain in full (rest from reference TRBV7-9 and TRBJ2-3): DTGVSQNPRHKITKRGQNVTFRCDPISEHNRLYWYRQTLGQGPEFLTYFQNEAQLEKSRLLSDRFSAERPKGSFSTLEIQRTEQGDSAMYLCASSTTGVGTDTQYFGPGTRLTVL.

The V and J genes are TRBV12-3 or TRBV12-4 and TRBJ2-1, with unresolved D. V shed 3 bases and J shed 10 bases, with 10 bases lying between them. This CDR3 has 12 amino acids. In nucleotides, the CDR3 is TGTGCCAGCAGTTTTGGCCTCGGGGAGCAGTTCTTC. It translates to CASSFGLGEQFF.

V gene TRBV18 combines with J gene TRBJ1-2, with D perhaps TRBD1 (6 bases). The CDR3 is made up of 15 amino acids. V was trimmed by 5 bases and J by 0 bases, leaving 13 bases between them. CDR1 and CDR2 from the germline V gene are KGHSH and LQKENI. The CDR3 DNA follows: TGTGCCAGCTCAGAAGGACAGCTCTCTAACTATGGCTACACCTTC. This encodes CASSEGQLSNYGYTF.

V gene TRBV5-1 combines with J gene TRBJ1-1; maybe TRBD1 (6 bases). Germline V lookup: CDR1 SGHRS, CDR2 YFSETQ. The V end lost 3 bases, the J end lost 1 base, and 13 bases lay between the germline ends. The CDR3 covers 15 residues. The CDR3 region is CASSWTTGSNTEAFF. The CDR3 DNA reads TGCGCCAGCAGCTGGACAACAGGGTCGAACACTGAAGCTTTCTTT. The full variable domain, with the rest looked up from reference TRBV5-1 and TRBJ1-1, is KAGVTQTPRYLIKTRGQQVTLSCSPISGHRSVSWYQQTPGQGLQFLFEYFSETQRNKGNFPGRFSGRQFSNSRSEMNVSTLELGDSALYLCASSWTTGSNTEAFFGQGTRLTVV.

The chain has TRBV5-6 and TRBJ2-1; no firm D call. V lost 0 bases to trimming and J lost 6 bases, with 10 bases between them. Germline V CDR1 and CDR2: SGHDT, YYEEEE. This CDR3 spans 14 amino acids. The CDR3 coding sequence is TGTGCCAGCAGCTTGGGCCAGGCCCTCAATGAGCAGTTCTTC. It codes for CASSLGQALNEQFF. The full variable domain, its missing parts supplied by reference TRBV5-6 and TRBJ2-1, is DAGVTQSPTHLIKTRGQQVTLRCSPKSGHDTVSWYQQALGQGPQFIFQYYEEEERQRGNFPDRFSGHQFPNYSSELNVNALLLGDSALYLCASSLGQALNEQFFGPGTRLTVL.

The V call is TRBV27, the J call TRBJ1-5; the D gene is possibly TRBD1 (5 bases). The CDR3 has 17 amino acids. Germline CDR1 is MNHEY and CDR2 is SMNVEV (reference sequence). Between the trimmed V and J ends, which lost 4 bases and 0 bases, there was a span of 16 bases. In nucleotides, the CDR3 is TGTGCCAGCAGTTCCATAGGGGCATCGTATAGCAATCAGCCCCAGCATTTT. Protein sequence: CASSSIGASYSNQPQHF.

The V and J genes are TRBV11-1 and TRBJ2-3, with 7 bases matching TRBD1. The J call could be wrong; TRBJ1-5 is a better fit for the DNA end. This CDR3 is built from 17 residues. In germline, CDR1 is SGHAT, CDR2 FQDESV (reference sequence). In DNA form, the CDR3 reads TGTGCCAGCAGCCCGCCCCTCGAAACAGGGGACACAGATACGCAGCATTTT. It specifies CASSPPLETGDTDTQHF.

The chain couples TRBV4-2 to TRBJ2-5; the match to TRBD1 covers 12 bases. V lost 0 bases, J lost 4 bases, and 3 bases stayed unmatched. Germline V gene lookup returns CDR1 LGHNA and CDR2 YNFKEQ. The CDR3 spans 16 residues. The CDR3 loop reads CASSQDQGQGAETQYF. Here the CDR3 DNA reads TGTGCCAGCAGCCAAGATCAGGGACAGGGGGCAGAGACCCAGTACTTC.